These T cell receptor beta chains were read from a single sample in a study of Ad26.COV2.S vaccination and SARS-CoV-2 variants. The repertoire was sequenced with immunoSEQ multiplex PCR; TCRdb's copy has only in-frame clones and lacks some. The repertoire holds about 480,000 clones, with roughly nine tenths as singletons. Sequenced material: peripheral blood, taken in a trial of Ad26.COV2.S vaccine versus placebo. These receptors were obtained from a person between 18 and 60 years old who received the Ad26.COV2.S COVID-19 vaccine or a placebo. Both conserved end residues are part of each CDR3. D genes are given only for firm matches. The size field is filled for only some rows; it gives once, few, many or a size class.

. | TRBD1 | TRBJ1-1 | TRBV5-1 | TGCGCCAGCGCCGGGACAGGGATTAGTAACACTGAAGCTTTCTTT | CASAGTGISNTEAFF
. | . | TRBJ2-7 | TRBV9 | TGTGCCAGCAGCGTAGGGACTCAACCCTACGAGCAGTACTTC | CASSVGTQPYEQYF
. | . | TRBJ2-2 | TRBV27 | TGTGCCAGCAGTTTTAAGGCCGGGGAGCTGTTTTTT | CASSFKAGELFF
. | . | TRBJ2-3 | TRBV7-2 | TGTGCCAGCAGCGCCCGGCAGGGAGGATCCACAGATACGCAGTATTTT | CASSARQGGSTDTQYF
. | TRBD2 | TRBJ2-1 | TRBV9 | TGTGCCAGCAGCCCGCGGGAGGGCCAAGGCAATGAGCAGTTCTTC | CASSPREGQGNEQFF
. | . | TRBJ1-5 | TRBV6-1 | TGTGCCAGCAGTGAGGACCCCTCGCGACCCCAGCATTTT | CASSEDPSRPQHF
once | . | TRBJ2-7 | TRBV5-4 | TGTGCCAGCAGCCTGGGGCGGAGCTACGAGCAGTACTTC | CASSLGRSYEQYF
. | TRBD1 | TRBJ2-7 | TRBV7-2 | TGTGCCAGCAGCTACTGGACAGGGGGCGATTACGAGCAGTACTTC | CASSYWTGGDYEQYF
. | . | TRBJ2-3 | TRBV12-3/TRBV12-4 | TGTGCCAGCATGCGGGGTGCAGATACGCAGTATTTT | CASMRGADTQYF
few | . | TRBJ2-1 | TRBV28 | TGTGCCAGCGTGGGGAGGGGGAGACCCAACAATGAGCAGTTCTTC | CASVGRGRPNNEQFF
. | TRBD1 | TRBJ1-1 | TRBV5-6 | TGTGCCAGCAGCTTTGGGACAGGGGACACTGAAGCTTTCTTT | CASSFGTGDTEAFF
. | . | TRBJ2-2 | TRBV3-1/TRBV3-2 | TGTGCCAGCAGCCAACGGGGCAACACCGGGGAGCTGTTTTTT | CASSQRGNTGELFF
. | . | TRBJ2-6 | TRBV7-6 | TGTGCCAGCAGCCGAGACAGGCCGCGCTTAACTTCTGGGGCCAACGTCCTGACTTTC | CASSRDRPRLTSGANVLTF
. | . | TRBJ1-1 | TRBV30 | TGTGCCTGGAGTGTACGTGGGGGAACTGAAGCTTTCTTT | CAWSVRGGTEAFF
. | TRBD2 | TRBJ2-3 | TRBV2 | TGTGCCAGCAAGCCGGGAGGCACGAGGGCGCAGTATTTT | CASKPGGTRAQYF